This TCR beta chain was retrieved from a study of T cells in Graves' hyperthyroidism and ophthalmopathy. The V gene lost 6 bases and the J gene lost 6 bases, with 17 bases spanning the gap. CDR3 length: 15 residues. Germline V gene data show CDR1 as MGHDK and CDR2 as SYGVNS. Remarks on this clonotype: Antigen specificity is unknown.

TCR beta CDR3 sequences were amplified from RNA transcripts. First-round RT-PCR of the TCR CDR3 relied on the HTBI primer set. TCRdb used MiXCR to reprocess the multiplex PCR reads, holding one entry per CDR3 protein. The table shows roughly 500,000 distinct CDR3 sequences, with 20% to 25% occurring only once. Findings of the study overall: Median prediction lead before ophthalmopathy onset was six to eight months with the model.

The sample consisted of blood. This clonotype originated in a woman in her 70s with Graves' ophthalmopathy. J is TRBJ2-2 and V is TRBV25-1; TRBD1 is a possible D gene (5 bases). The CDR3: CASRGVPQDSGELFF. Here the CDR3 DNA reads TGTGCCAGCAGAGGGGTCCCTCAAGATTCCGGGGAGCTGTTTTTT.